Below, 21 T cell receptor beta chains from the same sample are listed, as sequenced in a study of T cells in Graves' hyperthyroidism and ophthalmopathy. The TCR beta CDR3 regions underwent amplification using RNA transcripts as the source. TCR CDR3 regions were first amplified by RT-PCR with HTBI primers. MiXCR, applied by TCRdb to the multiplex PCR reads, yields one record per CDR3 protein. Among 550,000 to 700,000 distinct CDR3 sequences listed, about 15% were seen once. The sequencing sample was made of blood. Source of these receptors: a middle-aged woman with Graves' ophthalmopathy.

Comments on this clonotype: Mismatch with germline at one junction end may stem from a read error. This chain joins TRBV15 and TRBJ1-1; TRBD1 matches at 11 bases. The CDR3 is 21 residues long. Germline V CDR1 and CDR2: LNHNV, YYDKDF (reference sequence). The CDR3 sequence is CATSRPPGDWTGGGGNAEAFF. The CDR3 DNA sequence: TGTGCCACCAGCAGACCTCCGGGAGATTGGACAGGGGGCGGCGGGAACGCTGAAGCTTTCTTT.

This clonotype was seen at least ten times. V usage is TRBV29-1 and J usage is TRBJ2-5; 11 nucleotides line up with TRBD2. This CDR3 is 15 amino acids long. CDR1 is SQVTM, CDR2 ANQGSEA, per germline. Trimming took 4 bases from V and 5 from J; bases not matched to a gene: 9. Here the CDR3 DNA reads TGCAGCGTTGGGGCTAGCGGGAGGAATGGGGAGACCCAGTACTTC. Encoded protein: CSVGASGRNGETQYF.

This clonotype was seen ten or more times. This chain joins TRBV6-5 and TRBJ2-6; TRBD1 aligns across 7 bases. This CDR3 has 15 amino acids. Losses at the gene ends were 6 bases for V and 3 bases for J; bases not matched to a gene: 5. The germline gives CDR1 MNHEY, CDR2 SVGAGI. CDR3 loop: CASSRTGDGANVLTF. The CDR3 bases are TGTGCCAGCAGCCGAACAGGGGATGGGGCCAACGTCCTGACTTTC.

This clonotype was observed at least ten times. The chain couples TRBV5-1 to TRBJ2-2, with D perhaps matching TRBD1 or TRBD2 (7 bases each). V dropped 0 bases and J dropped 4 bases, with 16 bases sitting between them. From germline, CDR1 is SGHRS and CDR2 YFSETQ. The CDR3 runs to 17 residues. CDR3 nucleotides: TGCGCCAGCAGCTTGGAGGGAGGGGGCCGGAGCACCGGGGAGCTGTTTTTT. This translates into CASSLEGGGRSTGELFF.

This clonotype was counted many times. The chain combines TRBV11-2 with TRBJ2-5; 9 nucleotides align to TRBD2. With 1 base clipped from V and 7 bases from J, the junction kept 7 bases outside the gene matches. CDR3 length: 15 residues. Per the germline V gene, CDR1 is SGHAT and CDR2 is FQNNGV. The CDR3 here is CASSLARLAVTTQYF. DNA of the CDR3: TGTGCCAGCAGCTTAGCCCGACTAGCGGTTACGACCCAGTACTTC.

The sample holds many counts of this clonotype. The chain joins TRBV27 to TRBJ1-5; 7 nucleotides agree with TRBD1. Germline V gene lookup returns CDR1 MNHEY and CDR2 SMNVEV (reference sequence). The CDR3 sequence is 15 residues long. V dropped 1 base and J dropped 1; count of bases not matched to a gene: 1. The CDR3 loop reads CASSLLGQSNQPQHF. Here the CDR3 DNA reads TGTGCCAGCAGTTTATTGGGACAGAGCAATCAGCCCCAGCATTTT.

The chain recombines TRBV4-3 with TRBJ2-5; D is tentatively TRBD1 or TRBD2 (5 bases each). Germline CDR1 LGHNA, CDR2 YSLEER. The CDR3 runs to 15 residues. Trimming cost V 5 bases and J 2 bases, with 15 bases left between them. The CDR3 coding sequence is TGCGCCAGCAGCAACCAGGGATGGGGGCAAGAGACCCAGTACTTC. This codes for CASSNQGWGQETQYF.

This clonotype was detected ten times or more. V usage is TRBV2 and J usage is TRBJ1-5; D is perhaps TRBD1 (5 bases). The CDR3 covers 15 residues. Germline V gene sequence: CDR1 SNHLY, CDR2 FYNNEI. The V and J ends lost 10 bases and 2 bases respectively, with 18 bases between them. The DNA for the CDR3 is TGTGCCACCATGCGAGGGGCCCCGGGCAATCAGCCCCAGCATTTT. Translation: CATMRGAPGNQPQHF.

This chain connects TRBV7-3 to TRBJ1-3, with D possibly TRBD1 on 6 matching bases. The germline V gene has CDR1 SGHTA and CDR2 FQGTGA. V lost 1 base to trimming and J lost 4 bases, with 14 bases between them. CDR3 size: 16 residues. The CDR3 is CASSLRDTYAGNTIYF. The CDR3 DNA sequence: TGTGCCAGCAGCTTAAGGGACACCTACGCGGGAAACACCATATATTTT.

This clonotype occurred once. V gene TRBV6-1 combines with J gene TRBJ1-5, with no clear D. The V gene's germline CDR1 is MNHNS and CDR2 SASEGT. Trimming removed 1 base at V and 9 bases at J, with 19 bases between. The CDR3 has 16 residues. Here the CDR3 reads CASSEVVEAAFSPQHF. The DNA for the CDR3 is TGTGCCAGCAGTGAAGTGGTAGAGGCAGCCTTCTCGCCCCAGCATTTT.

In its sample, this clonotype was seen a few times. The genes are TRBV29-1 and TRBJ2-5; D uncertain. From germline, CDR1 is SQVTM and CDR2 ANQGSEA. The CDR3 consists of 13 residues. Trimming left V 4 bases short and J 2 bases short, with 11 bases between. CDR3 in DNA: TGCAGCGTTGTCCCTAGGGCGCAAGAGACCCAGTACTTC. It codes for CSVVPRAQETQYF.

As to this clonotype: A read error may be the cause here, since a much bigger clone is one base away. This chain connects TRBV6-1 to TRBJ2-5; perhaps TRBD1 as D (6 bases). Germline loops: CDR1 MNHNS, CDR2 SASEGT. The CDR3 consists of 12 residues. Trimming removed 10 bases from V and 9 bases from J, with 18 bases in between. The CDR3 is CATSRGEGAQYF. The CDR3 nucleotides are TGTGCCACCTCCAGGGGCGAGGGGGCCCAGTACTTC.

This clonotype was seen ten or more times. V gene TRBV7-2 combines with J gene TRBJ2-7, with 9 positions matching TRBD2. The germline V gene has CDR1 SGHTA and CDR2 FQGNSA. V lost 6 bases to trimming and J lost 6 bases; unmatched junction nucleotides: 9. The CDR3 loop spans 14 amino acids. CDR3 DNA: TGTGCCAGCAGTTTTAGCGGGAGTATCTCCGAGCAGTACTTC. This translates into CASSFSGSISEQYF. The variable domain in full, completed from reference TRBV7-2 and TRBJ2-7, reads GAGVSQSPSNKVTEKGKDVELRCDPISGHTALYWYRQSLGQGLEFLIYFQGNSAPDKSGLPSDRFSAERTGGSVSTLTIQRTQQEDSAVYLCASSFSGSISEQYFGPGTRLTVT.

The table lists this clonotype with many counts. The chain combines TRBV28 with TRBJ1-2; 9 bases map to TRBD1. CDR3 length: 13 amino acids. J lost 7 bases, V lost 3 bases, and 3 bases had no gene match. The V gene's germline CDR1 is MDHEN and CDR2 SYDVKM. The CDR3 loop is CASSFDRGSGYTF. The CDR3 region has the DNA TGTGCCAGCAGTTTTGACAGGGGGTCTGGCTACACCTTC.

This clonotype showed up many times. V and J are TRBV4-1 and TRBJ2-5, with 7 nucleotides matching TRBD1. This CDR3 comprises 14 residues. V trimming: 4 bases; J trimming: 3 bases; junction bases outside the gene matches: 5. Germline loops: CDR1 MGHRA, CDR2 YSYEKL. The CDR3 coding sequence is TGCGCCAGCAGCCTCACGACAGGGAAAGAGACCCAGTACTTC. Translating gives CASSLTTGKETQYF.

This clonotype occurred many times. The gene calls are TRBV7-8 and TRBJ2-7; D is perhaps TRBD2 (6 bases). V was shortened by 1 base and J by 1 base, with 8 bases between the two germline ends. The CDR3 extends over 14 amino acids. Germline V gene data show CDR1 as SGHVS and CDR2 as FQNEAQ. Here the CDR3 DNA reads TGTGCCAGCAGCTTAGGGGAGGTTTCCTACGAGCAGTACTTC. As protein: CASSLGEVSYEQYF. The full variable domain, rest sourced from reference TRBV7-8 and TRBJ2-7, is GAGVSQSPRYKVAKRGQDVALRCDPISGHVSLFWYQQALGQGPEFLTYFQNEAQLDKSGLPSDRFFAERPEGSVSTLKIQRTQQEDSAVYLCASSLGEVSYEQYFGPGTRLTVT.

This clonotype was detected many times. The rearrangement links TRBV7-3 to TRBJ2-1, with D possibly being TRBD2 (6 bases). The V end lost 2 bases, the J end lost 4 bases, and 6 bases lay between the germline ends. The CDR3 spans 13 residues. CDR1 is SGHTA and CDR2 is FQGTGA in the germline V gene. CDR3 in DNA: TGTGCCAGCAGCTTAGGACTATACAATGAGCAGTTCTTC. Its protein product is CASSLGLYNEQFF.

In its sample, this clonotype was seen many times. The chain has TRBV15 and TRBJ2-2; TRBD2 is a possible D gene (6 bases). CDR1 LNHNV and CDR2 YYDKDF come from the germline V gene (reference sequence). V gave up 3 bases and J gave up 1 base, with 12 bases separating them. The CDR3 contains 16 residues. The CDR3 sequence is CATSSLSGLNTGELFF. CDR3 nucleotide sequence: TGTGCCACCAGCAGCCTTAGCGGACTGAACACCGGGGAGCTGTTTTTT.

This clonotype came up a few times. V and J are TRBV19 and TRBJ2-3; 7 bases are shared with TRBD2. Germline V lookup: CDR1 LNHDA, CDR2 SQIVND (reference sequence). J was trimmed by 5 bases and V by 3 bases; bases with no gene match: 14. The CDR3 runs 17 residues. CDR3: CASSIGYLREVGDTQYF. In DNA form, the CDR3 reads TGTGCCAGTAGTATCGGCTATTTACGGGAGGTAGGAGATACGCAGTATTTT. The full variable domain, in which reference TRBV19 and TRBJ2-3 provide the parts outside the CDR3, is DGGITQSPKYLFRKEGQNVTLSCEQNLNHDAMYWYRQDPGQGLRLIYYSQIVNDFQKGDIAEGYSVSREKKESFPLTVTSAQKNPTAFYLCASSIGYLREVGDTQYFGPGTRLTVL.

Ten or more counts support this clonotype. This chain connects TRBV6-1 to TRBJ2-4; no clear D. Trimming removed 3 bases from V and 0 bases from J, with 12 bases in between. Germline assignment: CDR1 MNHNS and CDR2 SASEGT. The length of the CDR3 is 16 residues. CDR3 amino acids: CASSDPTTVAKNIQYF. The CDR3 nucleotides are TGTGCCAGCAGTGACCCAACGACTGTAGCCAAAAACATTCAGTACTTC.

This clonotype occurred a few times. This chain connects TRBV30 to TRBJ2-5; no clear D gene. Germline CDR1 reads GTSNPN; CDR2 reads SVGIG (reference sequence). The CDR3 sequence is 15 residues long. V gave up 2 bases and J gave up 2 bases, with 15 bases separating them. Here the CDR3 reads CAWSPIRVYQETQYF. Written as DNA, the CDR3 is TGTGCCTGGAGTCCCATCCGGGTTTATCAAGAGACCCAGTACTTC.